This T cell receptor beta chain was found in a study of blood T cells in healthy people across ages. Primers used in a second PCR of about 6 to 11 cycles were a sample-barcoded 5' primer and a J-beta primer mix. With 12 random nucleotides, a template-switch adaptor tagged each individual cDNA molecule. TCRdb reprocessed the 5' RACE reads with MiXCR, giving one entry per CDR3 protein. The sample lists some 1,000,000 distinct CDR3 sequences, about 23% seen once, with 0.65% to 0.75% in the top ten. The CDR3 totals 13 residues. Germline-derived CDR1 and CDR2 are SGHTA and FQGNSA. Study-level points and caveats: Observed TCR beta diversity per million T cells went down as age went up. This fall followed a roughly linear course with age. Not knowing donor CMV status may have confounded expanded clonotype changes. Diversity of TCR beta correlated strongly with naive T cell percentage.

A single count supports this clonotype. Its specificity is unknown. This same sample was also part of a study on T cells of mothers and their children.

The origin of this receptor is a girl aged 2 to 9 in good health. This sequence joins TRBV7-2 and TRBJ2-5, with 7 positions matching TRBD1. The closer fit of TRBJ2-1 to the DNA end suggests the J call may be wrong. The material sequenced was blood. The CDR3 DNA sequence: TGTGCCAGCAGCTTAGTCAGGGGGTATGAGCAGTTCTTC. Protein product: CASSLVRGYEQFF.